The rows below give T cell receptor beta chains drawn from one sample of a study of cytomegalovirus exposure and HLA in healthy donors. Assay used: immunoSEQ multiplex PCR; TCRdb lists only in-frame clones, some missing. The sample contains some 160,000 clones, over 80% of which appear only once. The sample comprised PBMCs. The receptors were gathered from a woman aged 18 to 35 in good health and CMV-seronegative. Each CDR3 is given with its conserved first and last residue. The D gene is left open where the match is weak. Not every row has a clone size; where given, it reads once, few, many or a size class.

clone_size,v_call,j_call,d_call,cdr3_aa,cdr3_nt
once,TRBV6-1,TRBJ1-4,.,CASSYQGEKLFF,TGTGCCAGCAGTTATCAGGGTGAAAAACTGTTTTTT
.,TRBV27,TRBJ2-6,TRBD1,CASRGQETSGANVLTF,TGTGCCAGCAGGGGACAGGAAACCTCTGGGGCCAACGTCCTGACTTTC
.,TRBV27,TRBJ1-2,.,CASSFKGSAGYTF,TGTGCCAGCAGTTTTAAGGGGTCCGCGGGCTACACCTTC
.,TRBV27,TRBJ1-3,.,CASSFGQSWTSGNTIYF,TGTGCCAGCAGTTTCGGACAGTCGTGGACCTCTGGAAACACCATATATTTT
.,TRBV5-1,TRBJ1-1,.,CASSLGSLAMNTEAFF,TGCGCCAGCAGCTTGGGGTCGCTGGCCATGAACACTGAAGCTTTCTTT
.,TRBV30,TRBJ1-1,TRBD1,CAWSRGRMNTEAFF,TGTGCCTGGAGCAGGGGGCGCATGAACACTGAAGCTTTCTTT
.,TRBV27,TRBJ1-1,.,CASSLQGPRNTEAFF,TGTGCCAGCAGTCTTCAGGGGCCAAGGAACACTGAAGCTTTCTTT
.,TRBV5-1,TRBJ1-3,.,CASSRVSGNTIYF,TGCGCCAGCAGCCGGGTATCTGGAAACACCATATATTTT
once,TRBV5-1,TRBJ1-1,.,CASSTATDGAEAFF,TGCGCCAGCAGCACCGCGACAGATGGGGCTGAAGCTTTCTTT
.,TRBV7-8,TRBJ1-4,.,CASSLAQGGASEKLFF,TGTGCCAGCAGCTTAGCACAGGGAGGGGCTAGTGAAAAACTGTTTTTT
.,TRBV5-5,TRBJ1-2,.,CASSFAVPVNYGYTF,TGTGCCAGCAGCTTTGCAGTTCCCGTAAACTATGGCTACACCTTC
once,TRBV11-2,TRBJ1-1,TRBD1,CASSRQGNTEAFF,TGTGCCAGCAGCAGACAGGGGAACACTGAAGCTTTCTTT
.,TRBV5-1,TRBJ1-5,.,CASSLAGLGDQPQHF,TGCGCCAGCAGCTTGGCGGGGTTGGGCGATCAGCCCCAGCATTTT